The T cell receptor beta chain described here comes from a study of identical twins. The CDR3 runs 14 residues. V shed 4 bases and J shed 2 bases, with 10 bases lying between them. Donors were all healthy Caucasians. This clonotype was seen ten or more times. What it binds is unknown. Broader study findings: Compared with models, monozygotic twins showed more out-of-frame TCR alpha sharing. Clonotypes of the beta chain that were abundant in cord blood carried fewer insertions (memory repertoires showed none).

One entry per CDR3 protein results from TCRdb running MiXCR on the 5' RACE reads. The profile shows about 690,000 distinct CDR3 sequences, 5.5% to 7.5% of them singletons. The sequence derives from a man aged 18 to 30 in good health. This chain joins TRBV12-3 or TRBV12-4 and TRBJ2-3, with TRBD1 as a possible D gene (5 bases). Sequenced input: naive T cells sorted from blood. CDR3 nucleotide sequence: TGTGCCAGCAGTTCTAACAGGTCCACAGATACGCAGTATTTT. Translating it yields CASSSNRSTDTQYF.